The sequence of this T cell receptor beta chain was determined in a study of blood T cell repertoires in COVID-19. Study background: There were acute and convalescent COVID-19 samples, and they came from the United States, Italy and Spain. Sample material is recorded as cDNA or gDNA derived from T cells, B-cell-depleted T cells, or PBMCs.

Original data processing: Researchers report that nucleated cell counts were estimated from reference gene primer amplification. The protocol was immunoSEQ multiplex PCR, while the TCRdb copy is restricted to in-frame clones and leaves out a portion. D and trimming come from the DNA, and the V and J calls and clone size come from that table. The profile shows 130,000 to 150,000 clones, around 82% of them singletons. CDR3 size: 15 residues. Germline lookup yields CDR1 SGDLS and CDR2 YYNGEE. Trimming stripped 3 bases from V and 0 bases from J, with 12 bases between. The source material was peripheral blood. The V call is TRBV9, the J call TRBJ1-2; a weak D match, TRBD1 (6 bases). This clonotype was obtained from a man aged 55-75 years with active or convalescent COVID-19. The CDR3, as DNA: TGTGCCAGCAGCGCCGGGGGGGCCGCTAACTATGGCTACACCTTC. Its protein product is CASSAGGAANYGYTF.